The 22 T cell receptor beta chains listed next were all sequenced from one sample in a study of blood T cell repertoires in COVID-19. Assay: immunoSEQ multiplex PCR; the TCRdb copy retains only in-frame clones and omits some. The sample lists roughly 180,000 clones, about four fifths occurring once. Input material: peripheral blood. The source is a woman aged 60-70 years with COVID-19, enrolled during active disease.

V and J are TRBV28 and TRBJ1-4; D is ambiguous. From germline, CDR1 is MDHEN and CDR2 SYDVKM. There are 16 residues in the CDR3. V lost 7 bases to trimming and J lost 0 bases, with 15 bases between them. The CDR3 sequence is CASTDPGGATNEKLFF. In DNA form, the CDR3 reads TGTGCCAGCACCGACCCGGGCGGGGCAACTAATGAAAAACTGTTTTTT.

This clone was recorded only once. This chain joins TRBV7-3 and TRBJ2-1, with TRBD2 as a possible D gene (5 bases). Germline CDR1 SGHTA, CDR2 FQGTGA. The CDR3 runs 14 residues. V lost 5 bases and J 8 bases, leaving 16 bases between the germline ends. CDR3 protein: CASSPDPSSDEQFF. As DNA, the CDR3 is TGTGCCAGCAGCCCCGACCCTAGCTCCGATGAGCAGTTCTTC.

The rearrangement uses TRBV29-1 and TRBJ2-5; 10 positions agree with TRBD1. This CDR3 has 13 residues. V lost 2 bases, J lost 10 bases, and 7 bases stayed unmatched. Germline V lookup: CDR1 SQVTM, CDR2 ANQGSEA. CDR3 bases: TGCAGCGTTGAAAGCCTGGACAGGGGGAGCCAGTACTTC. This sequence encodes CSVESLDRGSQYF.

The rearrangement uses TRBV18 and TRBJ2-1, with 8 positions matching TRBD2. V dropped 2 bases and J dropped 5; count of bases not matched to a gene: 5. This CDR3 has 15 amino acids. CDR1 and CDR2 from the germline V gene are KGHSH and LQKENI. Written as DNA, the CDR3 is TGTGCCAGCTCACCAGGGACTAGGGTCAACAATGAGCAGTTCTTC. Translating it yields CASSPGTRVNNEQFF.

The chain links TRBV10-3 to TRBJ1-1; 9 bases agree with TRBD1. The CDR3 covers 17 residues. CDR1 is ENHRY, CDR2 SYGVKD, per germline. V shed 1 base and J 4 bases; nucleotides not matched to a gene: 10. For the CDR3, the DNA is TGTGCCATCAGTGAGTATTCGGGGACAGGGTTTACCACTGAAGCTTTCTTT. Encoded protein: CAISEYSGTGFTTEAFF.

This chain links TRBV18 with TRBJ2-7; 9 nucleotides agree with TRBD1. This CDR3 comprises 16 residues. Trimming took 3 bases from V and 0 from J; bases not matched to a gene: 6. Per the germline V gene, CDR1 is KGHSH and CDR2 is LQKENI. CDR3 region: CASSPEGQGGSYEQYV. CDR3 DNA sequence: TGTGCCAGCTCACCCGAGGGACAGGGAGGCTCCTACGAGCAGTACGTC.

This clone was seen a single time. The rearrangement links TRBV19 to TRBJ1-2; D is possibly TRBD1 (5 bases). The germline CDR1 and CDR2 sequences are LNHDA and SQIVND (reference sequence). This CDR3 spans 15 amino acids. Deletions cut 3 bases from V and 0 bases from J, with 11 bases between. CDR3 nucleotide sequence: TGTGCCAGTAGTATCCCAGGGAAAGCTAACTATGGCTACACCTTC. Amino acid sequence: CASSIPGKANYGYTF.

This clone appeared a few times. The chain is built from TRBV28 and TRBJ1-5; the D is unclear. Germline CDR1 and CDR2: MDHEN and SYDVKM. This CDR3 region has 15 residues. Trimming took 1 base from V and 0 from J, leaving 7 bases between them. CDR3 sequence: CASSLLVSSNQPQHF. CDR3 nucleotide sequence: TGTGCCAGCAGTTTATTGGTTAGTAGCAATCAGCCCCAGCATTTT.

V usage is TRBV19 and J usage is TRBJ2-3; perhaps TRBD1 as D (5 bases). Germline V gene sequence: CDR1 LNHDA, CDR2 SQIVND (reference sequence). The CDR3 spans 17 residues. V lost 1 base and J lost 0, with 14 bases in between. CDR3 sequence: CASSIVRPGISTDTQYF. The CDR3 bases are TGTGCCAGTAGTATAGTTAGACCAGGGATAAGCACAGATACGCAGTATTTT. The entire variable domain, with the rest obtained from reference TRBV19 and TRBJ2-3, is as follows: DGGITQSPKYLFRKEGQNVTLSCEQNLNHDAMYWYRQDPGQGLRLIYYSQIVNDFQKGDIAEGYSVSREKKESFPLTVTSAQKNPTAFYLCASSIVRPGISTDTQYFGPGTRLTVL.

CDR3: CASSQYRSGGAYNEQFF. DNA for the CDR3: TGTGCCAGCAGTCAATATAGGAGCGGGGGGGCTTACAATGAGCAGTTCTTC. This chain connects TRBV14 to TRBJ2-1; 10 nucleotides match TRBD2. Germline V CDR1 and CDR2: SGHDN, FVKESK. The CDR3 sequence is 17 residues long. The trim removed 6 bases at V and 4 bases at J, leaving 12 bases unmatched.

The gene calls are TRBV11-2 and TRBJ2-1; 9 bases map to TRBD2. The V gene end was trimmed by 5 bases and the J gene end by 4 bases; junction bases not matched to a gene: 12. The CDR3 has 17 amino acids. Per the germline V gene, CDR1 is SGHAT and CDR2 is FQNNGV. The CDR3 DNA reads as TGTGCCAGCAGCCCGGAGACCCTAGCGGGGATGTACAATGAGCAGTTCTTC. Protein product: CASSPETLAGMYNEQFF.

The V call is TRBV6-6, the J call TRBJ1-2; a weak D match, TRBD1 (5 bases). The germline V gene encodes CDR1 MNHNY and CDR2 SVGAGI (reference sequence). The CDR3 totals 14 residues. Trimming left V 7 bases short and J 0 bases short, with 12 bases between. DNA of the CDR3: TGTGCCAGCACGGCACAGGCCTCTAACTATGGCTACACCTTC. Translation gives CASTAQASNYGYTF.

CDR3 amino acids: CASSQTGLAAQETQYF. The DNA of the CDR3 is TGTGCCAGCAGCCAAACCGGACTAGCGGCTCAAGAGACCCAGTACTTC. The rearrangement links TRBV3-1 (or the pseudogene TRBV3-2) to TRBJ2-5, with 10 bases aligning to TRBD2. V lost 2 bases, J lost 2 bases, and 5 bases stayed unmatched. Germline V gene lookup returns CDR1 LGHDT and CDR2 YNNKEL (reference sequence). The CDR3 has 16 amino acids.

This chain connects TRBV6-1 to TRBJ1-1; no clear D gene. CDR1 is MNHNS and CDR2 is SASEGT in the germline V gene. The V and J ends lost 2 bases and 2 bases respectively, with 6 bases between them. The CDR3 contains 13 residues. CDR3 residues: CASSETLNTEAFF. In nucleotides, the CDR3 is TGTGCCAGCAGTGAAACACTAAACACTGAAGCTTTCTTT.

The table lists this clone with a few counts. The junction and the germline gene differ at one end; a read error may be behind it. The chain links TRBV7-7 to TRBJ1-4; 7 bases are a match to TRBD1. Looked up from germline, CDR1 is SSHAT and CDR2 is FNYEAQ (reference sequence). The CDR3 contains 15 residues. This CDR3 is CASSLNRGFNEKLFF. In nucleotides, the CDR3 is TGTGCTAGCAGCTTAAACAGGGGCTTTAATGAAAAACTGTTTTTT.

V gene TRBV11-2 combines with J gene TRBJ2-5, with TRBD2 as a possible D gene (7 bases). Germline CDR1 is SGHAT and CDR2 is FQNNGV. V was clipped by 2 bases and J by 2 bases, with 15 bases between them. The CDR3 is 16 residues long. CDR3 in amino acids: CASSLRMGGRQETQYF. Written as DNA, the CDR3 is TGTGCCAGCAGCTTAAGGATGGGGGGGCGACAAGAGACCCAGTACTTC.

The chain recombines TRBV29-1 with TRBJ1-6; 8 bases align to TRBD1. The CDR3 is 15 residues long. Germline CDR1 and CDR2: SQVTM and ANQGSEA. Losses at the gene ends were 7 bases for V and 6 bases for J; bases not matched to a gene: 11. The CDR3 DNA reads TGCAGCGCCCGCGCCGGGACAGGAACTAATTCACCCCTCCACTTT. This encodes CSARAGTGTNSPLHF. The full variable domain, in which reference TRBV29-1 and TRBJ1-6 provide the parts outside the CDR3, is SAVISQKPSRDICQRGTSLTIQCQVDSQVTMMFWYRQQPGQSLTLIATANQGSEATYESGFVIDKFPISRPNLTFSTLTVSNMSPEDSSIYLCSARAGTGTNSPLHFGNGTRLTVT.

This clone was seen only a few times. The chain employs TRBV28 and TRBJ2-7; perhaps TRBD2 as D (5 bases). Trimming pared 3 bases from V and 2 bases from J, leaving 8 bases between. The CDR3 length is 13 residues. Germline V gene lookup returns CDR1 MDHEN and CDR2 SYDVKM. The CDR3 spells CASSLGGPYEQYV. CDR3 bases: TGTGCCAGCAGTTTGGGCGGGCCCTACGAGCAGTACGTC.

As DNA, the CDR3 is TGTGCCAGCAGTGATGGACAGCCGAACACCGGGGAGCTGTTTTTT. Translation: CASSDGQPNTGELFF. V usage is TRBV6-1 and J usage is TRBJ2-2; D is perhaps TRBD1 (6 bases). The CDR3 sequence is 15 residues long. CDR1 and CDR2 from the germline V gene are MNHNS and SASEGT. Trimming shortened V by 3 bases and J by 0 bases, and 8 bases separated the two germline ends.

CDR3: CASSEVGSGIYEQYV. The CDR3 bases are TGTGCCAGCAGTGAAGTCGGCAGCGGGATCTACGAGCAGTACGTC. V usage is TRBV6-1 and J usage is TRBJ2-7; TRBD2 aligns across 7 bases. Germline assignment: CDR1 MNHNS and CDR2 SASEGT. The CDR3 has 15 amino acids. With V trimmed by 1 base and J by 3 bases, 6 bases remained unmatched.

The rearrangement links TRBV7-8 to TRBJ1-1, with D uncertain. Trimming cost V 7 bases and J 1 base, with 10 bases left between them. Looked up from germline, CDR1 is SGHVS and CDR2 is FQNEAQ. The CDR3 length is 13 residues. The CDR3 reads CASKEVPNTEAFF. CDR3 sequence (DNA): TGTGCCAGCAAAGAGGTTCCGAACACTGAAGCTTTCTTT.

The chain joins TRBV11-1 to TRBJ2-7; D remains unclear. The germline V and J ends were trimmed by 2 bases and 5 bases, with 19 bases remaining between them. CDR1 is SGHAT, CDR2 FQDESV, per germline (reference sequence). The CDR3 runs to 16 residues. The CDR3 bases are TGTGCCAGCAGCTTAAATCCGGGTACAAAACCTAACGAGCAGTACTTC. It is translated as CASSLNPGTKPNEQYF.